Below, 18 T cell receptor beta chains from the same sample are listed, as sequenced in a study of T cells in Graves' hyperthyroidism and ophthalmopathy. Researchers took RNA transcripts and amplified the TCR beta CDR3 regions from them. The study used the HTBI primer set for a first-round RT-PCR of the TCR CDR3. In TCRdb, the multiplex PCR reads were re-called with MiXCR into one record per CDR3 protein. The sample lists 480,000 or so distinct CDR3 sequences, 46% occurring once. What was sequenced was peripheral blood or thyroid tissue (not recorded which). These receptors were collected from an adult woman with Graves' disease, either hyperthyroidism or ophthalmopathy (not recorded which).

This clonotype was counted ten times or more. The CDR3 is CASGPSFSTEAFF. Here the CDR3 DNA reads TGCGCCAGCGGACCCTCCTTCTCCACTGAAGCTTTCTTT. The V and J genes are TRBV5-1 and TRBJ1-1; D is uncertain. Germline assignment: CDR1 SGHRS and CDR2 YFSETQ. The CDR3 runs to 13 residues. Trimming removed 7 bases at V and 4 bases at J, with 14 bases between.

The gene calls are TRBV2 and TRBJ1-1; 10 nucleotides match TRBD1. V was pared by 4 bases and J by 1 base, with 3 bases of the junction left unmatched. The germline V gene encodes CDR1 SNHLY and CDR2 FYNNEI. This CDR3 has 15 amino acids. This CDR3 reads CASSGDRGANTEAFF. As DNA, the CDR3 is TGTGCCAGCAGTGGGGACAGGGGAGCGAACACTGAAGCTTTCTTT. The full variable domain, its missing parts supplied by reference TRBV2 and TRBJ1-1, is EPEVTQTPSHQVTQMGQEVILRCVPISNHLYFYWYRQILGQKVEFLVSFYNNEISEKSEIFDDQFSVERPDGSNFTLKIRSTKLEDSAMYFCASSGDRGANTEAFFGQGTRLTVV.

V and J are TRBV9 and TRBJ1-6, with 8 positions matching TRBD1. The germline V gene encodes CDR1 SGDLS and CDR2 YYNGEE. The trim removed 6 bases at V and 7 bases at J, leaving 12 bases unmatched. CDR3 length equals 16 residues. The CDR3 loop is CASTRTGRAENSPLHF. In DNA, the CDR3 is TGTGCCAGCACACGGACAGGGAGGGCGGAAAATTCACCCCTCCACTTT.

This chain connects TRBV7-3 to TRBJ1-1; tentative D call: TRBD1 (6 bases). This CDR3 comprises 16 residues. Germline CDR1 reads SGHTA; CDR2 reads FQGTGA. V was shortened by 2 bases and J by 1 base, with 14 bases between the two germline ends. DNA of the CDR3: TGTGCCAGCAGCTTAGGCAGCGGGGGCGAGAACACTGAAGCTTTCTTT. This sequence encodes CASSLGSGGENTEAFF.

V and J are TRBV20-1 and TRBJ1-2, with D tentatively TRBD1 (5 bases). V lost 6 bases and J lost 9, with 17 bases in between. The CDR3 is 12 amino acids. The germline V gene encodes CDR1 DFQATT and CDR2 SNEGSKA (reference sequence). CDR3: CSARSPSGSYTF. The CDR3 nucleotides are TGCAGTGCACGCAGCCCTTCAGGGAGCTACACCTTC.

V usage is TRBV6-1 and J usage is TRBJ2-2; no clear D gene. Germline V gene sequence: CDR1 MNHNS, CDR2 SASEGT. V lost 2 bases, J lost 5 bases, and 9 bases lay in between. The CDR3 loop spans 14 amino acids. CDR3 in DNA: TGTGCCAGCAGTGAAACTCACTGGACCGGGGAGCTGTTTTTT. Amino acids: CASSETHWTGELFF.

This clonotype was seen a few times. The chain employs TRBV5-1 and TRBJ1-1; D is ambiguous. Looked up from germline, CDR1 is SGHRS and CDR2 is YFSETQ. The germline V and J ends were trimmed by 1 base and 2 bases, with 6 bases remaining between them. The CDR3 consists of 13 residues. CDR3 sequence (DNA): TGCGCCAGCAGCTTGTGCGGCAACACTGAAGCTTTCTTT. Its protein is CASSLCGNTEAFF. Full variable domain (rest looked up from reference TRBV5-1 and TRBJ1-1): KAGVTQTPRYLIKTRGQQVTLSCSPISGHRSVSWYQQTPGQGLQFLFEYFSETQRNKGNFPGRFSGRQFSNSRSEMNVSTLELGDSALYLCASSLCGNTEAFFGQGTRLTVV.

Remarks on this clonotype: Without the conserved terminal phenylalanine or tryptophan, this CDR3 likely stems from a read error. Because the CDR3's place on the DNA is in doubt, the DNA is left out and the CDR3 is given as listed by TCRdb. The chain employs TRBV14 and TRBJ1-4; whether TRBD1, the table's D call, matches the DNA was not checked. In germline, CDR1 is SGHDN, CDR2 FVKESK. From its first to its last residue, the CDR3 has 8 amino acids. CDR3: CASSHRTG.

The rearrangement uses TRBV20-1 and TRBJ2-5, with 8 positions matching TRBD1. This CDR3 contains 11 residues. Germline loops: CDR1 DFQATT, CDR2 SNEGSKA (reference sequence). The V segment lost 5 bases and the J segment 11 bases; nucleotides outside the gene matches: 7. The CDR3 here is CSAVQGGNQYF. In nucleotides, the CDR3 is TGCAGTGCTGTACAGGGGGGAAATCAGTACTTC.

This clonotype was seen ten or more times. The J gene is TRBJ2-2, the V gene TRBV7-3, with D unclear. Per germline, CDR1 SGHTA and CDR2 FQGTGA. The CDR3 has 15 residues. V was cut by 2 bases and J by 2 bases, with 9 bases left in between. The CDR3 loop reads CASSLGATNTGELFF. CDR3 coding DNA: TGTGCCAGCAGCTTAGGCGCGACAAACACCGGGGAGCTGTTTTTT.

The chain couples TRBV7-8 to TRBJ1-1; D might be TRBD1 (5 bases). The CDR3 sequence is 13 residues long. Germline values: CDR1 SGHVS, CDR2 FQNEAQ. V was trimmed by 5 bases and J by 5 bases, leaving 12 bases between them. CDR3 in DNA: TGTGCCAGCAGCATGCAGGGAGGAACTGAAGCTTTCTTT. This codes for CASSMQGGTEAFF.

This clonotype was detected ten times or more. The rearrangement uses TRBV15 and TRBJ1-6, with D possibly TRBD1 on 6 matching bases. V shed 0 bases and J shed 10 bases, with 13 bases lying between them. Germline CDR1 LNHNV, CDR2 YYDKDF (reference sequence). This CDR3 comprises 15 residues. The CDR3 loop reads CATSRDRAGESPLHF. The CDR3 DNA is TGTGCCACCAGCAGAGATCGGGCAGGGGAATCACCCCTCCACTTT.

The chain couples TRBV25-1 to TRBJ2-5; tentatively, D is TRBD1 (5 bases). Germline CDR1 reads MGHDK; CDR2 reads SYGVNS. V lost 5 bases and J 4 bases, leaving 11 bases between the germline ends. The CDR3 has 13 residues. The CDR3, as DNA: TGTGCCAGCAGTTTTGACAGTACAGAGACCCAGTACTTC. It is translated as CASSFDSTETQYF.

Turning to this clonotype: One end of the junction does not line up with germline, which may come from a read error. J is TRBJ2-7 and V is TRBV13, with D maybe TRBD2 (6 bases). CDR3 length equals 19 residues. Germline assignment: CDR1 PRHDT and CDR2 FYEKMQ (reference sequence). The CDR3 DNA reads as TGCGCCAGCAGCCAAGGTACCGGGAGTAGTTTTATGAGCTCCTACGAGCAGTACTTC. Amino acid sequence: CASSQGTGSSFMSSYEQYF.

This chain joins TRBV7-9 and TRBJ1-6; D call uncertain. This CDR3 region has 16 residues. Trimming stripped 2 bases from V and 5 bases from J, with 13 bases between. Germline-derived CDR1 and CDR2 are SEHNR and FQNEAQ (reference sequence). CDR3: CASSLTSGSDNSPLHF. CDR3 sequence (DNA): TGTGCCAGCAGCTTAACTAGCGGGAGCGATAATTCACCCCTCCACTTT.

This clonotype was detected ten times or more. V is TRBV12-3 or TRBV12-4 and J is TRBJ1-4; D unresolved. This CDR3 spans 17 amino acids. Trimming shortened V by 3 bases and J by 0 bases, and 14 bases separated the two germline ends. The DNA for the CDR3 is TGTGCCAGCAGTTTCTTCGACGGCCGGGCAACTAATGAAAAACTGTTTTTT. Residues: CASSFFDGRATNEKLFF.

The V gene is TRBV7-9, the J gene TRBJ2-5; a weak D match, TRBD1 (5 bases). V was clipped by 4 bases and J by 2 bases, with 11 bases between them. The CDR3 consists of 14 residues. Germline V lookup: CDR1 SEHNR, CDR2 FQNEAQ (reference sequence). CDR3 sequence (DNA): TGTGCCAGCAGCTCCTTTAGGGGACAAGAGACCCAGTACTTC. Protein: CASSSFRGQETQYF.

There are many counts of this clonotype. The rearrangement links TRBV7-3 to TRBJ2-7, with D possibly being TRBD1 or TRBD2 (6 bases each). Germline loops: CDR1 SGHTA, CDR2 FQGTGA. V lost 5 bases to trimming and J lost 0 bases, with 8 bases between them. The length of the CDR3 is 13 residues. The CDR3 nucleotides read TGTGCCAGCAGCACGGGGGCCTCCTACGAGCAGTACTTC. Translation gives CASSTGASYEQYF. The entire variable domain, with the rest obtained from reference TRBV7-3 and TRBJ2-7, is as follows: GAGVSQTPSNKVTEKGKYVELRCDPISGHTALYWYRQSLGQGPEFLIYFQGTGAADDSGLPNDRFFAVRPEGSVSTLKIQRTERGDSAVYLCASSTGASYEQYFGPGTRLTVT.